Each of the 19 T cell receptor beta chains below was sequenced from the same sample in a study of cytomegalovirus exposure and HLA in healthy donors. The PCR contained 60 Vbeta and 13 Jbeta primers. Method: immunoSEQ multiplex PCR; TCRdb's copy keeps in-frame clones and lacks some. The sample includes 150,000 to 200,000 clones, more than 65% of them seen just once. What was sequenced was PBMCs. The receptors come from a man between 18 and 29 years old in good health and CMV-seropositive.

This sequence joins TRBV6-1 and TRBJ1-1; 9 positions agree with TRBD1. This CDR3 comprises 14 residues. Germline values: CDR1 MNHNS, CDR2 SASEGT. V was clipped by 6 bases and J by 0 bases; unmatched bases: 2. CDR3 sequence: CASRGTGLNTEAFF. The CDR3 DNA is TGTGCCAGCAGGGGGACAGGGCTGAACACTGAAGCTTTCTTT.

The chain is built from TRBV11-2 and TRBJ1-2; tentative D call: TRBD1 (5 bases). CDR3 length equals 14 residues. Between the trimmed V and J ends, which lost 1 base and 7 bases, there was a span of 13 bases. Germline V gene data show CDR1 as SGHAT and CDR2 as FQNNGV. CDR3 bases: TGTGCCAGCAGCTTAGGGGGGGAATGGAGTGGCTACACCTTC. Protein sequence: CASSLGGEWSGYTF.

The rearrangement joins TRBV2 to TRBJ1-4, with 8 bases lining up with TRBD1. The germline V gene has CDR1 SNHLY and CDR2 FYNNEI. The J segment lost 5 bases and the V segment lost 2 bases, leaving 1 base of the junction unmatched. CDR3 length: 14 residues. The CDR3 protein is CASSERTGNEKLFF. The CDR3 DNA follows: TGTGCCAGCAGTGAAAGGACAGGGAATGAAAAACTGTTTTTT.

J is TRBJ2-7 and V is TRBV7-9, with D perhaps matching TRBD2 (5 bases). Germline CDR1 SEHNR, CDR2 FQNEAQ (reference sequence). The CDR3 contains 12 residues. V was shortened by 1 base and J by 6 bases, with 7 bases between the two germline ends. The CDR3 bases are TGTGCCAGCAGCTTAGAAGGGAGCGAGCAGTACGTC. This gives the protein CASSLEGSEQYV.

The chain employs TRBV7-9 and TRBJ2-2; weak D call: TRBD1 (5 bases). The CDR3 consists of 15 residues. The V and J ends lost 5 bases and 5 bases respectively, with 15 bases between them. CDR1 is SEHNR, CDR2 FQNEAQ, per germline (reference sequence). CDR3 in amino acids: CASSGAGVQTGELFF. The CDR3 bases are TGTGCCAGCAGCGGGGCTGGGGTACAGACCGGGGAGCTGTTTTTT.

This chain links TRBV6-5 with TRBJ1-2; a weak D match, TRBD1 (6 bases). Trimming pared 2 bases from V and 6 bases from J, leaving 7 bases between. CDR3 length: 12 amino acids. The V gene's germline CDR1 is MNHEY and CDR2 SVGAGI. The CDR3 DNA reads TGTGCCAGCAGTTACGACAGGCATGGCTACACCTTC. It is translated as CASSYDRHGYTF.

The V gene is TRBV9, the J gene TRBJ1-1; D not certain. The CDR3 is 15 amino acids. Germline values: CDR1 SGDLS, CDR2 YYNGEE. Trimming pared 0 bases from V and 1 base from J, leaving 10 bases between. The CDR3 DNA reads as TGTGCCAGCAGCGTAGGTGGGCGCCCGAACACTGAAGCTTTCTTT. This gives the protein CASSVGGRPNTEAFF.

Concerning this clone: One junction end disagrees with the germline gene, perhaps due to a read error. The chain employs TRBV27 and TRBJ2-2; D possibly corresponds to TRBD1 (5 bases). CDR1 and CDR2 (germline): MNHEY, SMNVEV (reference sequence). CDR3 size: 14 residues. The CDR3 bases are TGTGCCAGCAGTTTATATTTGGACACCGAGGAGCTGTTTTTT. Amino acid sequence: CASSLYLDTEELFF.

J is TRBJ2-1 and V is TRBV10-1, with TRBD2 matching over 14 bases. Germline CDR1 and CDR2: WNHNN and SYGVQD (reference sequence). J was trimmed by 8 bases and V by 3 bases; bases with no gene match: 3. The CDR3 is 15 residues long. CDR3 DNA: TGCGCCAGCAGTGAAGGACTAGCGGGAGGTTATGAGCAGTTCTTC. Amino acid sequence: CASSEGLAGGYEQFF.

This clone was observed a handful of times. The CDR3, as DNA: TGTGCCAGCAGAGGGGAGGGGGTGGGTGAGCAGTTCTTC. Protein product: CASRGEGVGEQFF. V usage is TRBV2 and J usage is TRBJ2-1; the D gene is possibly TRBD2 (7 bases). Trimming shortened V by 6 bases and J by 9 bases, and 15 bases separated the two germline ends. CDR1 is SNHLY, CDR2 FYNNEI, per germline. There are 13 residues in the CDR3.

V gene TRBV9 combines with J gene TRBJ2-3, with D perhaps TRBD2 (5 bases). V dropped 3 bases and J dropped 0 bases, with 14 bases sitting between them. Germline V gene data show CDR1 as SGDLS and CDR2 as YYNGEE. CDR3 length: 16 residues. This CDR3 reads CASSAQLVSSTDTQYF. CDR3 bases: TGTGCCAGCAGCGCCCAACTAGTTTCTAGCACAGATACGCAGTATTTT.

This clone appeared once. CDR3 in DNA: TGTGCCATCAGGGATAAGGGACAGGGTATCAATGGCTACACCTTC. This gives the protein CAIRDKGQGINGYTF. V is TRBV10-3 and J is TRBJ1-2, with 9 bases that match TRBD1. The V gene end was trimmed by 6 bases and the J gene end by 6 bases; junction bases not matched to a gene: 11. Germline CDR1 is ENHRY and CDR2 is SYGVKD. The length of the CDR3 is 15 residues.

The rearrangement links TRBV19 to TRBJ1-1, with D uncertain. CDR3 length equals 15 residues. Trimming removed 0 bases from V and 1 base from J, with 9 bases in between. Germline lookup yields CDR1 LNHDA and CDR2 SQIVND (reference sequence). DNA for the CDR3: TGTGCCAGTAGTATAGAGGGCAGAGCGAACACTGAAGCTTTCTTT. It encodes CASSIEGRANTEAFF.

The chain links TRBV27 to TRBJ1-1, with 9 bases fitting TRBD1. Trimming cost V 5 bases and J 3 bases; bases outside gene matches: 4. The CDR3 runs to 14 residues. CDR1 MNHEY and CDR2 SMNVEV come from the germline V gene (reference sequence). The CDR3 DNA follows: TGTGCCAGCAGTCTGACAGGGGGGTACACTGAAGCTTTCTTT. As protein: CASSLTGGYTEAFF.

This rearrangement joins TRBV7-8 to TRBJ1-2; D possibly corresponds to TRBD1 (5 bases). In germline, CDR1 is SGHVS, CDR2 FQNEAQ. The CDR3 runs 14 residues. The V end lost 3 bases, the J end lost 1 base, and 9 bases lay between the germline ends. The CDR3 DNA sequence: TGTGCCAGCAGCTTGGGGGGGGATAACTATGGCTACACCTTC. As protein: CASSLGGDNYGYTF.

The J gene is TRBJ2-3, the V gene TRBV10-1; 7 nucleotides line up with TRBD1. Germline loops: CDR1 WNHNN, CDR2 SYGVQD (reference sequence). This CDR3 has 15 residues. V trimming: 3 bases; J trimming: 0 bases; junction bases outside the gene matches: 3. The CDR3 protein is CASSDGTVSTDTQYF. In nucleotides, the CDR3 is TGCGCCAGCAGTGATGGGACAGTCAGCACAGATACGCAGTATTTT.

The chain has TRBV6-6 and TRBJ2-7, with D possibly TRBD2 on 6 matching bases. Trimming shortened V by 0 bases and J by 5 bases, and 8 bases separated the two germline ends. The CDR3 is 13 residues long. Germline V gives CDR1 MNHNY, CDR2 SVGAGI (reference sequence). In DNA, the CDR3 is TGTGCCAGCAGTTACTCTGGAGGGAACGAGCAGTACGTC. It encodes CASSYSGGNEQYV.

V is TRBV5-1 and J is TRBJ1-3; no clear D. Trimming stripped 1 base from V and 0 bases from J, with 11 bases between. Germline lookup yields CDR1 SGHRS and CDR2 YFSETQ. The CDR3 spans 16 residues. CDR3 region: CASSLRGASSGNTIYF. CDR3 in DNA: TGCGCCAGCAGCTTGCGGGGAGCTAGCTCTGGAAACACCATATATTTT.

This chain joins TRBV5-4 and TRBJ1-1, with 8 bases matching TRBD1. The CDR3 covers 13 residues. Trimming removed 3 bases from V and 6 bases from J; junction bases left unmatched: 4. Germline values: CDR1 SGHNT, CDR2 YYREEE (reference sequence). The CDR3 region has the DNA TGTGCCAGCAGCTACCCAGGGGGCCCTGAAGCTTTCTTT. This gives the protein CASSYPGGPEAFF.